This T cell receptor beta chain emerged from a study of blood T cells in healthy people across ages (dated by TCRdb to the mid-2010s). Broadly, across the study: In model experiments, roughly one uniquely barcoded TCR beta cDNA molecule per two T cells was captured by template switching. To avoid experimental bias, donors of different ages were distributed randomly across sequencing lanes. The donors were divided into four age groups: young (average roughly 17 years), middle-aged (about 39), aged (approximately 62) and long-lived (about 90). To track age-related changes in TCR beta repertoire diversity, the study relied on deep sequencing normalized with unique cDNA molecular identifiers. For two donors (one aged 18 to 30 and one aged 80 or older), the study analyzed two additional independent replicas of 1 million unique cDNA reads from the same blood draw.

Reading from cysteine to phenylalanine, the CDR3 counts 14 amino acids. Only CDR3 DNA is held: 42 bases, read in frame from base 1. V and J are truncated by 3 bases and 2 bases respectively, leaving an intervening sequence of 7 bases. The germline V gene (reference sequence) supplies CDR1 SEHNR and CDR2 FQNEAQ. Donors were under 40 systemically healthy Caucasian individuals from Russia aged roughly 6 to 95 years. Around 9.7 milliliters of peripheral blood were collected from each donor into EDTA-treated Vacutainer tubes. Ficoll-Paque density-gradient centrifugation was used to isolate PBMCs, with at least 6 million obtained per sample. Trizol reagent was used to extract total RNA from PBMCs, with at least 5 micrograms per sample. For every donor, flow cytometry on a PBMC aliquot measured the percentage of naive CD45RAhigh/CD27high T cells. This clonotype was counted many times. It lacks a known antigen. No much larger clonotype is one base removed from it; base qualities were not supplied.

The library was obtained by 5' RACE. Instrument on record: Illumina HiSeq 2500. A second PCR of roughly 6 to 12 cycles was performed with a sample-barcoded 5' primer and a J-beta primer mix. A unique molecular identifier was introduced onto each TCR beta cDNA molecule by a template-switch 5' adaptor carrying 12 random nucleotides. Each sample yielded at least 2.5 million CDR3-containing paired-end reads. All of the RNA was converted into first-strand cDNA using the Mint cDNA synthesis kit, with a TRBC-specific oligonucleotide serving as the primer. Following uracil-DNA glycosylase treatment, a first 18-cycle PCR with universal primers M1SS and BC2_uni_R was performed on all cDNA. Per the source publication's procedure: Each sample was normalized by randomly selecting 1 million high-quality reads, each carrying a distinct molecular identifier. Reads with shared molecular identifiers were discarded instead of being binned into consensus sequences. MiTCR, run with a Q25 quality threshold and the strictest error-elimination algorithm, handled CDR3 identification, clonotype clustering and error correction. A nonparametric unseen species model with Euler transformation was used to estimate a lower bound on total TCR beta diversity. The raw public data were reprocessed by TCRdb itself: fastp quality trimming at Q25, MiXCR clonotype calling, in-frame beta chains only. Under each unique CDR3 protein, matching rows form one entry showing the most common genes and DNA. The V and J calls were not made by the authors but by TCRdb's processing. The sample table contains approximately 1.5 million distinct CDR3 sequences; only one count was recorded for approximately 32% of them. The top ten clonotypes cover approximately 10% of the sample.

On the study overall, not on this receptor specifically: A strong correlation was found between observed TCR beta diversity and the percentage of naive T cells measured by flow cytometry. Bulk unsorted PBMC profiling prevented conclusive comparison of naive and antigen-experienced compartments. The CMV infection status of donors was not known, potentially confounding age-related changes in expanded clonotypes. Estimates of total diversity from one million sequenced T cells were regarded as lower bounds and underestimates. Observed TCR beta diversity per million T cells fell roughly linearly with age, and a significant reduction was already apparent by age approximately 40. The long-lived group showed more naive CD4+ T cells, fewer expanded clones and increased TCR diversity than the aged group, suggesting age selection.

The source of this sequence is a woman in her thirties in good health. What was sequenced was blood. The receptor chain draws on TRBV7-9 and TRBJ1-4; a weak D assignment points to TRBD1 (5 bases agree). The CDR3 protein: CASSLSGTNEKLFF. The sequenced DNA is TGTGCCAGCAGCTTGTCAGGGACTAATGAAAAACTGTTTTTT.